The entry below gives a single T cell receptor (beta chain) sequence along with its context. This clonotype was seen a few times. Its target antigen remains unknown. No base quality information exists; no much larger clone differs at one position. Libraries came from RT-PCR. Sequencing was performed on an Illumina HiSeq 2500. TCRdb handled the public reads itself, with Q25 trimming in fastp and clone calling in MiXCR, and kept productive beta chains. Here each entry gathers all rows of one CDR3 protein and keeps the most common genes and DNA. This sample comprises approximately 480,000 distinct CDR3 sequences, 9.5% to 13% of them detected only once. Approximately 12% of the sample is held by the ten biggest clonotypes. V has 2 bases trimmed and J has 5 bases trimmed; junction bases matching no gene number 6. The CDR3 spans 15 residues, from the cysteine through the phenylalanine. Left in the record is the CDR3 DNA by itself, 45 bases read in frame from the first base. The CDR1 and CDR2 encoded by the germline V gene are SGHTA and FQGNSA.

The time point label of this sample denotes: more than 35 days after influenza vaccine administration. These data come from a study of response to subunit inactivated influenza vaccine (dated by TCRdb to 2017 to 2018). For context, the study as a whole: To follow how T cells responded to a trivalent subunit inactivated influenza vaccine, the researchers relied on deep quantitative profiling of the T cell receptor repertoire.

Here is what the overall study found, with its caveats: According to the authors, only a limited number of new T cells may be recruited by each seasonal influenza vaccination.

The material was PBMCs from blood, obtained roughly 48 days after vaccination. The chain is encoded by TRBV7-2 joined to TRBJ2-5; the junction holds 9 bases that match TRBD2. The source is a man aged 50 to 60 who received an inactivated influenza vaccine. Donor details come from another sample of the same person, matched by shared clones. In nucleotides, the sequence is TGTGCCAGCAGCTTAATAGCGGGAGAGCGCGAGACCCAGTACTTC. It encodes CASSLIAGERETQYF.